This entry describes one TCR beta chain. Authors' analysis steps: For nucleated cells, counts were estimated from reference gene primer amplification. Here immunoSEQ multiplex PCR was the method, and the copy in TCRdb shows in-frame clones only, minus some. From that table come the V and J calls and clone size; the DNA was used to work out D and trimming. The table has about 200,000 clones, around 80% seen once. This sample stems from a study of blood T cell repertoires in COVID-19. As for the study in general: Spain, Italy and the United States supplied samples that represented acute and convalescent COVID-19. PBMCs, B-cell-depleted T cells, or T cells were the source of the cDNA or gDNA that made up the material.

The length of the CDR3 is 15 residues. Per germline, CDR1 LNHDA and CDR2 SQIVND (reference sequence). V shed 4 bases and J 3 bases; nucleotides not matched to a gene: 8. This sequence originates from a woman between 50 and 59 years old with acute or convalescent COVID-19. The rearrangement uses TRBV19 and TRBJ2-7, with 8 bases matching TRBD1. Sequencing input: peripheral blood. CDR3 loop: CASSTTDRAGYEQYF. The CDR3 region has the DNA TGTGCCAGTAGTACCACGGACAGGGCGGGCTACGAGCAGTACTTC.